These 32 T cell receptor beta chains were sequenced from one sample in a study of T-cell reconstitution after alpha-beta-depleted transplantation in children. Unique molecular identifiers were built into the TCRbeta library. TCRdb fed the PCR reads into MiXCR, producing one record per CDR3 protein. The data show 100,000 or so distinct CDR3 sequences, about a quarter seen once. The specimen was PBMCs, collected before TCRalphabeta/CD19-depleted stem cell transplant. Source of these receptors: a boy between 2 and 10 years old with acute lymphoblastic leukemia, due to receive a stem cell transplant.

The chain employs TRBV28 and TRBJ2-7, with a possible D match to TRBD2 (6 bases). V was cut by 5 bases and J by 2 bases, with 13 bases left in between. From germline, CDR1 is MDHEN and CDR2 SYDVKM. This CDR3 region has 14 residues. CDR3 nucleotides: TGTGCCAGCAGTCCCTACGGAGGGGCCTACGAGCAGTACTTC. This gives the protein CASSPYGGAYEQYF.

This CDR3 is CASSLAPEYEQYF. The CDR3 nucleotides are TGTGCCAGCAGCTTAGCCCCTGAGTACGAGCAGTACTTC. V is TRBV7-2 and J is TRBJ2-7; D gene unclear. This CDR3 spans 13 amino acids. Deletions cut 0 bases from V and 4 bases from J, with 7 bases between. Germline lookup yields CDR1 SGHTA and CDR2 FQGNSA. The variable domain in full, completed from reference TRBV7-2 and TRBJ2-7, reads GAGVSQSPSNKVTEKGKDVELRCDPISGHTALYWYRQSLGQGLEFLIYFQGNSAPDKSGLPSDRFSAERTGGSVSTLTIQRTQQEDSAVYLCASSLAPEYEQYFGPGTRLTVT.

This clonotype has only a few counts. The chain recombines TRBV18 with TRBJ2-3; unclear D gene. CDR1 and CDR2 from the germline V gene are KGHSH and LQKENI. V lost 2 bases and J 0 bases, leaving 3 bases between the germline ends. CDR3 length equals 13 residues. CDR3 residues: CASSPVSTDTQYF. DNA of the CDR3: TGTGCCAGCTCACCAGTTAGCACAGATACGCAGTATTTT.

This clonotype was seen only a few times. The chain uses TRBV4-1 and TRBJ2-5; TRBD1 matches 9 bases. The CDR3 totals 16 residues. Germline lookup yields CDR1 MGHRA and CDR2 YSYEKL. Unmatched junction bases numbered 8, after V lost 1 base and J lost 5 bases. In DNA, the CDR3 is TGCGCCAGCAGCCAAGCCGGACAGGGGCGATGGGAGACCCAGTACTTC. Amino acid sequence: CASSQAGQGRWETQYF.

This clonotype was seen a few times. This rearrangement joins TRBV20-1 to TRBJ2-5; perhaps TRBD2 as D (6 bases). The germline gives CDR1 DFQATT, CDR2 SNEGSKA (reference sequence). This CDR3 region has 13 residues. Trimming removed 6 bases at V and 5 bases at J, with 16 bases between. CDR3 residues: CSAPGLPQETQYF. CDR3 coding DNA: TGCAGTGCCCCGGGACTTCCCCAGGAGACCCAGTACTTC.

In its sample, this clonotype was seen many times. The V call is TRBV29-1, the J call TRBJ2-1; 12 positions agree with TRBD2. The CDR3 runs to 15 residues. V lost 6 bases and J lost 7; bases outside the gene matches: 10. Germline CDR1 reads SQVTM; CDR2 reads ANQGSEA. CDR3 in DNA: TGCAGCGTGCTAAAGACTAGCGGGAGTAGAAATGAGCAGTTCTTC. Protein sequence: CSVLKTSGSRNEQFF.

This chain joins TRBV29-1 and TRBJ1-2; D perhaps matches TRBD1 (5 bases). With 6 bases removed from V and 8 bases from J, the gap between germline ends came to 16 bases. Germline CDR1 reads SQVTM; CDR2 reads ANQGSEA. There are 12 residues in the CDR3. The CDR3 spells CSVGGTVQGYTF. In DNA form, the CDR3 reads TGCAGCGTGGGCGGGACGGTCCAGGGCTACACCTTC.

The sample holds many counts of this clonotype. The V and J genes are TRBV20-1 and TRBJ1-1; D remains ambiguous. Trimming removed 4 bases from V and 0 bases from J, with 12 bases in between. The V gene's germline CDR1 is DFQATT and CDR2 SNEGSKA (reference sequence). This CDR3 has 14 residues. In DNA, the CDR3 is TGCAGTGCTACCTCGGAGGTCTTGAACACTGAAGCTTTCTTT. This sequence encodes CSATSEVLNTEAFF.

This clonotype was seen a few times. This sequence joins TRBV20-1 and TRBJ2-7, with D possibly being TRBD1 (5 bases). The V gene's germline CDR1 is DFQATT and CDR2 SNEGSKA (reference sequence). V was cut by 2 bases and J by 0 bases, with 17 bases left in between. This CDR3 has 16 residues. Here the CDR3 DNA reads TGCAGTGCTAGACCGCCCCGACAGACGAGCTCCTACGAGCAGTACTTC. Its protein is CSARPPRQTSSYEQYF.

This sequence joins TRBV28 and TRBJ2-1; D perhaps matches TRBD2 (5 bases). Germline V gene sequence: CDR1 MDHEN, CDR2 SYDVKM. CDR3 length: 15 residues. The V end lost 6 bases, the J end lost 6 bases, and 18 bases lay between the germline ends. The CDR3 DNA reads as TGTGCCAGCAGCGACCTAAGCCTTCGGGGCAATGAGCAGTTCTTC. Translating it yields CASSDLSLRGNEQFF.

The V and J genes are TRBV10-3 and TRBJ2-3; TRBD1 matches 9 bases. This CDR3 comprises 17 residues. Trimming cost V 3 bases and J 6 bases; bases outside gene matches: 13. The V gene's germline CDR1 is ENHRY and CDR2 SYGVKD. The CDR3 region has the DNA TGTGCCATCAGTGATCACAACAGGGGGCTGACGGGCGATACGCAGTATTTT. It yields the protein CAISDHNRGLTGDTQYF.

In its sample, this clonotype was seen a few times. V usage is TRBV5-1 and J usage is TRBJ2-2; no firm D call. From germline, CDR1 is SGHRS and CDR2 YFSETQ. Trimming removed 4 bases at V and 2 bases at J, with 6 bases between. The CDR3 consists of 13 residues. The chain's CDR3 is CASSQDNTGELFF. CDR3 in DNA: TGCGCCAGCAGCCAAGATAACACCGGGGAGCTGTTTTTT.

This clonotype was detected only a few times. V usage is TRBV5-8 and J usage is TRBJ2-1, with 9 bases lining up with TRBD2. J gave up 15 bases and V 0 bases, and 7 bases lay outside the gene matches. The germline V gene encodes CDR1 SGHTS and CDR2 YDEGEE. This CDR3 is built from 13 residues. CDR3: CASSLELAGIRFF. The CDR3 DNA reads TGTGCCAGCAGCTTGGAGCTAGCGGGAATTCGGTTCTTC.

This clonotype was detected only a few times. The chain links TRBV20-1 to TRBJ2-6; D is ambiguous. The CDR3 contains 16 residues. Trimming left V 1 base short and J 2 bases short, with 12 bases between. CDR1 DFQATT and CDR2 SNEGSKA come from the germline V gene (reference sequence). The CDR3 DNA follows: TGCAGTGCTAGAGCCCGCGCGGAGACTGGGGCCAACGTCCTGACTTTC. Its protein is CSARARAETGANVLTF.

This clonotype came up once. The chain couples TRBV7-8 to TRBJ1-5; unclear D gene. The CDR3 runs 15 residues. Trimming took off 1 base at V and 1 base at J, with 8 bases between the two ends. Germline values: CDR1 SGHVS, CDR2 FQNEAQ. DNA of the CDR3: TGTGCCAGCAGCTTAGTCGGAAACAGCAATCAGCCCCAGCATTTT. Translating it yields CASSLVGNSNQPQHF.

This clonotype came up a few times. V usage is TRBV10-3 and J usage is TRBJ2-3; 7 bases are a match to TRBD2. CDR1 and CDR2 from the germline V gene are ENHRY and SYGVKD. J was trimmed by 3 bases and V by 10 bases; bases with no gene match: 13. CDR3 length: 15 residues. The DNA of the CDR3 is TGTGCCACCGCCGGGGCGTGGGGAGGGACAGATACGCAGTATTTT. Protein sequence: CATAGAWGGTDTQYF.

The chain uses TRBV7-2 and TRBJ2-1; 11 bases map to TRBD2. There are 18 residues in the CDR3. Losses at the gene ends were 5 bases for V and 5 bases for J; bases not matched to a gene: 14. Germline CDR1 SGHTA, CDR2 FQGNSA. CDR3 coding DNA: TGTGCCAGCAGCATTTCTACTAGCGGGAGCCCCGGGGACAATGAGCAGTTCTTC. Translated, it gives CASSISTSGSPGDNEQFF.

The chain joins TRBV20-1 to TRBJ2-7; possibly TRBD2 for D (5 bases). This CDR3 spans 13 amino acids. Trimming left V 6 bases short and J 3 bases short, with 15 bases between. The germline CDR1 and CDR2 sequences are DFQATT and SNEGSKA (reference sequence). CDR3 amino acids: CSASERRFYEQYF. DNA of the CDR3: TGCAGTGCCTCGGAGCGGAGATTCTACGAGCAGTACTTC.

This clonotype has ten or more counts. The chain combines TRBV12-3 or TRBV12-4 with TRBJ2-6; 9 bases match TRBD1. J gave up 2 bases and V 6 bases, and 2 bases lay outside the gene matches. This CDR3 is 15 amino acids long. CDR3 region: CASRGQGAGANVLTF. CDR3 nucleotide sequence: TGTGCCAGCAGGGGACAGGGCGCTGGGGCCAACGTCCTGACTTTC.

This clonotype was seen a handful of times. The gene calls are TRBV20-1 and TRBJ2-7; possibly TRBD1 or TRBD2 for D (5 bases each). The CDR3 is 15 residues long. Trimming cost V 5 bases and J 4 bases, with 21 bases left between them. Germline assignment: CDR1 DFQATT and CDR2 SNEGSKA (reference sequence). The CDR3 is CSARIPGRENYEQYF. CDR3 DNA sequence: TGCAGTGCTCGGATCCCGGGACGGGAAAATTACGAGCAGTACTTC.

The V and J genes are TRBV5-1 and TRBJ1-4; the D is unclear. The CDR3 loop spans 14 amino acids. The V gene's germline CDR1 is SGHRS and CDR2 YFSETQ. The V end was cut by 0 bases, the J end by 5 bases, with 8 bases between. The CDR3 sequence is CASSLAGWNEKLFF. The CDR3 nucleotides are TGCGCCAGCAGCTTGGCCGGGTGGAATGAAAAACTGTTTTTT.

This clonotype occurred a few times. V gene TRBV5-1 combines with J gene TRBJ2-5, with 12 nucleotides matching TRBD2. J gave up 3 bases and V 3 bases, and 12 bases lay outside the gene matches. The germline V gene has CDR1 SGHRS and CDR2 YFSETQ. This CDR3 region has 18 residues. The CDR3: CASSSQIIGLAGKETQYF. CDR3 bases: TGCGCCAGCAGCTCCCAAATAATAGGACTAGCGGGGAAAGAGACCCAGTACTTC. The full variable domain, rest sourced from reference TRBV5-1 and TRBJ2-5, is KAGVTQTPRYLIKTRGQQVTLSCSPISGHRSVSWYQQTPGQGLQFLFEYFSETQRNKGNFPGRFSGRQFSNSRSEMNVSTLELGDSALYLCASSSQIIGLAGKETQYFGPGTRLLVL.

This clonotype was counted only a few times. V is TRBV7-8 and J is TRBJ2-2; D unresolved. Per germline, CDR1 SGHVS and CDR2 FQNEAQ. The CDR3 is made up of 13 amino acids. V was trimmed by 4 bases and J by 3 bases, leaving 6 bases between them. The CDR3 reads CASSSGYTGELFF. The CDR3 DNA is TGTGCCAGCAGCTCCGGTTACACCGGGGAGCTGTTTTTT.

The chain joins TRBV5-1 to TRBJ2-1, with D perhaps given as TRBD1 or TRBD2 (5 bases each). The CDR3 is 16 residues long. Deletions cut 4 bases from V and 0 bases from J, with 14 bases between. Germline V gene data show CDR1 as SGHRS and CDR2 as YFSETQ. The CDR3 bases are TGCGCCAGCAGCCCCCCCGGGGCGAGCTCCTACAATGAGCAGTTCTTC. This translates into CASSPPGASSYNEQFF.

J is TRBJ1-2 and V is TRBV27; TRBD1 might be the D (5 bases). The V gene lost 7 bases and the J gene lost 10 bases, with 16 bases spanning the gap. CDR3 length: 12 residues. Germline V lookup: CDR1 MNHEY, CDR2 SMNVEV (reference sequence). Here the CDR3 reads CASTDTGLDYTF. Here the CDR3 DNA reads TGTGCCAGCACCGACACAGGTCTCGACTACACCTTC.

This chain links TRBV11-2 with TRBJ1-1; D uncertain. This CDR3 is built from 15 residues. The germline CDR1 and CDR2 sequences are SGHAT and FQNNGV. Trimming pared 1 base from V and 7 bases from J, leaving 16 bases between. The CDR3 DNA reads as TGTGCCAGCAGCTTAGCCAACGGACGGTTTTATGAAGCTTTCTTT. Translated: CASSLANGRFYEAFF.

The chain carries TRBV6-5 and TRBJ1-3; TRBD1 matches 8 bases. This CDR3 is 14 amino acids long. J gave up 4 bases and V 2 bases, and 1 base lay outside the gene matches. Germline V gives CDR1 MNHEY, CDR2 SVGAGI. CDR3 nucleotides: TGTGCCAGCAGTTACGGACAGGGAGGAAACACCATATATTTT. Residues: CASSYGQGGNTIYF.

The CDR3 loop reads CASSQDTGLRNEQYF. The CDR3 DNA sequence: TGTGCCAGCAGCCAAGATACAGGTTTGCGAAACGAGCAGTACTTC. The chain combines TRBV3-1 with TRBJ2-7, with D maybe TRBD1 (5 bases). CDR3 length: 15 residues. The germline V gene encodes CDR1 LGHDT and CDR2 YNNKEL (reference sequence). V was cut by 0 bases and J by 5 bases, with 14 bases left in between.

Many counts were recorded for this clonotype. The V and J genes are TRBV5-5 and TRBJ2-5; D is ambiguous. Deletions cut 2 bases from V and 1 base from J, with 12 bases between. CDR3 length: 15 residues. Germline CDR1 reads SGHKS; CDR2 reads YYEKEE (reference sequence). The CDR3 DNA reads as TGTGCCAGCAGCTTTGGACGGAGACTCCAAGAGACCCAGTACTTC. As protein: CASSFGRRLQETQYF. Full variable domain (missing parts from reference TRBV5-5 and TRBJ2-5): DAGVTQSPTHLIKTRGQQVTLRCSPISGHKSVSWYQQVLGQGPQFIFQYYEKEERGRGNFPDRFSARQFPNYSSELNVNALLLGDSALYLCASSFGRRLQETQYFGPGTRLLVL.

The J gene is TRBJ2-1, the V gene TRBV20-1; 9 nucleotides line up with TRBD2. This CDR3 is 14 amino acids long. The germline V gene encodes CDR1 DFQATT and CDR2 SNEGSKA (reference sequence). Trimming at V came to 0 bases and at J to 6 bases, leaving 3 bases not matched to a gene. The CDR3 protein is CSARESSGINEQFF. CDR3 sequence (DNA): TGCAGTGCTAGAGAGTCTAGCGGGATCAATGAGCAGTTCTTC.

This clonotype was observed a handful of times. The CDR3 here is CASSLTPRGLRNTIYF. The CDR3 nucleotides read TGTGCCAGCAGTTTAACCCCCAGGGGGCTGCGGAACACCATATATTTT. J is TRBJ1-3 and V is TRBV28; 8 positions agree with TRBD1. The junction had 10 bases not matched to a gene; V was cut back by 2 bases and J by 7 bases. The CDR3 totals 16 residues. Germline V gene data show CDR1 as MDHEN and CDR2 as SYDVKM.

The chain combines TRBV5-5 with TRBJ2-3, with D possibly being TRBD1 (6 bases). The V end lost 1 base, the J end lost 4 bases, and 7 bases lay between the germline ends. The germline CDR1 and CDR2 sequences are SGHKS and YYEKEE (reference sequence). This CDR3 is 13 amino acids long. The DNA for the CDR3 is TGTGCCAGCAGCTTGAAGGGGGCAGATACGCAGTATTTT. Translation: CASSLKGADTQYF.